Each of the 19 T cell receptor beta chains below was sequenced from the same sample in a study of cytomegalovirus exposure and HLA in healthy donors. The PCR employed 60 Vbeta primers together with 13 Jbeta primers. Assay used: immunoSEQ multiplex PCR; TCRdb lists only in-frame clones, some missing. The data hold about 200,000 clones, with 75% to 85% observed a single time. The sequenced sample was PBMCs. These receptors were obtained from a male donor in good health and CMV-seropositive.

The chain links TRBV7-8 to TRBJ1-5; TRBD1 might be the D (6 bases). The V gene's germline CDR1 is SGHVS and CDR2 FQNEAQ. The CDR3 sequence is 15 residues long. V lost 1 base and J lost 6, with 13 bases in between. CDR3 DNA sequence: TGTGCCAGCAGCTTAGACGGCAGGGGATCTCAGCCCCAGCATTTT. Its translation: CASSLDGRGSQPQHF. Together with reference TRBV7-8 and TRBJ1-5, the CDR3 gives the full variable domain: GAGVSQSPRYKVAKRGQDVALRCDPISGHVSLFWYQQALGQGPEFLTYFQNEAQLDKSGLPSDRFFAERPEGSVSTLKIQRTQQEDSAVYLCASSLDGRGSQPQHFGDGTRLSIL.

This clone was recorded once. This chain connects TRBV7-3 to TRBJ2-6; TRBD1 matches 8 bases. This CDR3 is built from 16 residues. The germline V gene has CDR1 SGHTA and CDR2 FQGTGA. V dropped 4 bases and J dropped 2; count of bases not matched to a gene: 4. For the CDR3, the DNA is TGTGCCAGCAGCTCAGGGGGCTTAGCTGGGGCCAACGTCCTGACTTTC. It codes for CASSSGGLAGANVLTF.

This clone showed up just a few times. The rearrangement uses TRBV7-3 and TRBJ2-2; possible D gene TRBD2, 5 bases. V lost 5 bases and J 6 bases, leaving 16 bases between the germline ends. The CDR3 is 15 amino acids. Per the germline V gene, CDR1 is SGHTA and CDR2 is FQGTGA. In DNA form, the CDR3 reads TGTGCCAGCAGCCACGGGTCTCGAGGGTCCGGGGAGCTGTTTTTT. Its translation is CASSHGSRGSGELFF.

This clone was seen more than once but under ten times. The CDR3 sequence is CASSLTSGINQPQHF. CDR3 bases: TGTGCCAGCAGTTTAACTTCAGGCATCAATCAGCCCCAGCATTTT. The rearrangement links TRBV27 to TRBJ1-5, with D unclear. The CDR3 totals 15 residues. Germline V gene lookup returns CDR1 MNHEY and CDR2 SMNVEV (reference sequence). Trimming pared 2 bases from V and 3 bases from J, leaving 11 bases between.

This clone was counted between two and nine times. The chain has TRBV11-2 and TRBJ1-2; D may be TRBD1 (6 bases). Germline lookup yields CDR1 SGHAT and CDR2 FQNNGV. The CDR3 runs 13 residues. Trimming left V 3 bases short and J 4 bases short, with 9 bases between. The CDR3 protein is CASSFQGLYGYTF. CDR3 DNA sequence: TGTGCCAGCAGCTTTCAGGGGCTCTATGGCTACACCTTC. The full variable domain, with the rest looked up from reference TRBV11-2 and TRBJ1-2, is EAGVAQSPRYKIIEKRQSVAFWCNPISGHATLYWYQQILGQGPKLLIQFQNNGVVDDSQLPKDRFSAERLKGVDSTLKIQPAKLEDSAVYLCASSFQGLYGYTFGSGTRLTVV.

The chain links TRBV30 to TRBJ1-2; D is possibly TRBD1 (6 bases). V lost 1 base and J lost 8, with 8 bases in between. The germline gives CDR1 GTSNPN, CDR2 SVGIG (reference sequence). This CDR3 is built from 11 residues. CDR3 in amino acids: CAWSDRAGYTF. CDR3 DNA: TGTGCCTGGAGTGACAGGGCCGGCTACACCTTC.

The gene calls are TRBV27 and TRBJ1-6; D unclear. Germline V gene data show CDR1 as MNHEY and CDR2 as SMNVEV (reference sequence). The CDR3 spans 14 residues. V was clipped by 5 bases and J by 8 bases, with 13 bases between them. This chain's CDR3 is CASSRLGGDSPLHF. CDR3 DNA: TGTGCCAGCAGTCGACTCGGCGGGGATTCACCCCTCCACTTT.

The rearrangement uses TRBV7-2 and TRBJ2-7, with TRBD2 matching over 14 bases. The CDR3 contains 15 residues. Germline-derived CDR1 and CDR2 are SGHTA and FQGNSA. J gave up 4 bases and V 4 bases, and 3 bases lay outside the gene matches. The CDR3 region has the DNA TGTGCCAGCAGCTGGACTAGCGGGGGGATTTACGAGCAGTACTTC. This translates into CASSWTSGGIYEQYF.

The CDR3 loop reads CASSSGSTEAFF. In DNA form, the CDR3 reads TGTGCCAGCAGCTCAGGATCCACTGAAGCTTTCTTT. J is TRBJ1-1 and V is TRBV7-3; D is unresolved. Per the germline V gene, CDR1 is SGHTA and CDR2 is FQGTGA. V lost 4 bases to trimming and J lost 4 bases, with 7 bases between them. The CDR3 totals 12 residues.

The chain combines TRBV28 with TRBJ2-7; 9 bases match TRBD2. The CDR3 contains 15 residues. Germline lookup yields CDR1 MDHEN and CDR2 SYDVKM. The V gene end was trimmed by 3 bases and the J gene end by 0 bases; junction bases not matched to a gene: 3. The CDR3 DNA reads TGTGCCAGCAGTTTTTATAGCGGGAGCTCCTACGAGCAGTACTTC. This sequence encodes CASSFYSGSSYEQYF. Complete variable domain (other parts from reference TRBV28 and TRBJ2-7): DVKVTQSSRYLVKRTGEKVFLECVQDMDHENMFWYRQDPGLGLRLIYFSYDVKMKEKGDIPEGYSVSREKKERFSLILESASTNQTSMYLCASSFYSGSSYEQYFGPGTRLTVT.

The table lists this clone with a few counts. The rearrangement uses TRBV19 and TRBJ1-1, with D unresolved. The ends were cut back, 5 bases at V and 1 base at J, with 11 bases in the middle. There are 14 residues in the CDR3. Germline CDR1 is LNHDA and CDR2 is SQIVND (reference sequence). CDR3 region: CASSQSGRNTEAFF. CDR3 in DNA: TGTGCCAGTAGTCAAAGTGGGAGGAACACTGAAGCTTTCTTT.

The genes are TRBV5-5 and TRBJ2-2, with TRBD1 identical over 10 bases. CDR1 and CDR2 (germline): SGHKS, YYEKEE (reference sequence). This CDR3 contains 15 residues. V was pared by 0 bases and J by 5 bases, with 1 base of the junction left unmatched. This CDR3 reads CASSLGTGGTGELFF. In nucleotides, the CDR3 is TGTGCCAGCAGCTTGGGGACAGGGGGGACCGGGGAGCTGTTTTTT.

J is TRBJ2-7 and V is TRBV30; 11 bases line up with TRBD2. Germline loops: CDR1 GTSNPN, CDR2 SVGIG (reference sequence). Germline trimming cut 5 bases from V and 6 bases from J; bases unmatched to any gene: 9. CDR3 size: 14 residues. In nucleotides, the CDR3 is TGTGCCTGGGCACTAGCGGGAGATTTCGGCGAGCAGTACTTC. It specifies CAWALAGDFGEQYF. The full variable domain, its missing parts supplied by reference TRBV30 and TRBJ2-7, is SQTIHQWPATLVQPVGSPLSLECTVEGTSNPNLYWYRQAAGRGLQLLFYSVGIGQISSEVPQNLSASRPQDRQFILSSKKLLLSDSGFYLCAWALAGDFGEQYFGPGTRLTVT.

The V and J genes are TRBV28 and TRBJ2-5, with 10 nucleotides matching TRBD2. Germline CDR1 is MDHEN and CDR2 is SYDVKM. This CDR3 spans 14 amino acids. V shed 5 bases and J 5 bases; nucleotides not matched to a gene: 5. The CDR3 sequence is CASSGTSVRETQYF. CDR3 coding DNA: TGTGCCAGCAGTGGGACTAGCGTCCGGGAGACCCAGTACTTC.

The J gene is TRBJ1-1, the V gene TRBV18; D might be TRBD1 (6 bases). CDR1 and CDR2 (germline): KGHSH, LQKENI. V was clipped by 0 bases and J by 6 bases, with 8 bases between them. CDR3 length: 13 residues. CDR3 in amino acids: CASSPPGGPEAFF. CDR3 DNA sequence: TGTGCCAGCTCACCACCAGGGGGTCCTGAAGCTTTCTTT.

This clone has a handful of counts. The rearrangement links TRBV2 to TRBJ1-1, with a weak D call TRBD1 (5 bases). This CDR3 contains 14 residues. CDR1 and CDR2 from the germline V gene are SNHLY and FYNNEI. Trimming took off 4 bases at V and 4 bases at J, with 13 bases between the two ends. As DNA, the CDR3 is TGTGCCAGCAGTGGAAGGGGAATAAGCACTGAAGCTTTCTTT. It specifies CASSGRGISTEAFF.

The chain is built from TRBV29-1 and TRBJ2-7, with 10 positions matching TRBD1. Germline values: CDR1 SQVTM, CDR2 ANQGSEA. The CDR3 consists of 14 residues. V lost 3 bases to trimming and J lost 2 bases; unmatched junction nucleotides: 4. CDR3 coding DNA: TGCAGCGTTGAGGGGACAGGGGACCCCTACGAGCAGTACTTC. It yields the protein CSVEGTGDPYEQYF.

The chain has TRBV15 and TRBJ2-3, with D possibly matching TRBD1 (6 bases). Germline V lookup: CDR1 LNHNV, CDR2 YYDKDF (reference sequence). The V gene lost 0 bases and the J gene lost 4 bases, with 14 bases spanning the gap. This CDR3 is built from 16 residues. CDR3 region: CATSRESGARSDTQYF. As DNA, the CDR3 is TGTGCCACCAGCAGAGAATCAGGGGCCAGGTCAGATACGCAGTATTTT.

This clone was counted between two and nine times. The chain is built from TRBV18 and TRBJ1-1; 7 nucleotides match TRBD1. The CDR3 sequence is 15 residues long. V shed 3 bases and J 1 base; nucleotides not matched to a gene: 5. The germline gives CDR1 KGHSH, CDR2 LQKENI. The CDR3 DNA sequence: TGTGCCAGCTCACCGGCGACAGGGAAGAACACTGAAGCTTTCTTT. Translation: CASSPATGKNTEAFF.